This T cell receptor (beta chain) derives from a study of T cells expressing NK-cell markers. TCRdb re-analyzed the 5' RACE reads; it lists each CDR3 protein once, without DNA. The sample has around 470,000 distinct CDR3 sequences; the top ten hold 1.4% to 1.5%. The receptor comes from a woman aged 50 to 60 in good health. The sequenced sample consisted of blood T cells: a sorted CD56 or NKG2C T cell subset, CD4+ or CD8+ T cells, or bulk PBMC T cells (not recorded which).

The CDR3 sequence: CASSLAQVGTGIGGIAEAFF. The chain joins TRBV7-9 to TRBJ1-1; the TCRdb call, TRBD1, lacks DNA for checking. The CDR3 has 20 amino acids. Germline lookup yields CDR1 SEHNR and CDR2 FQNEAQ (reference sequence).